Below, 16 T cell receptor beta chains from the same sample are listed, as sequenced in a study of blood T cells in healthy people across ages. Through a sample-barcoded 5' primer and a J-beta primer mix, a second PCR was run for 7 to 11 cycles. MiXCR, applied by TCRdb to the 5' RACE reads, yields one record per CDR3 protein. The top ten hold more than 20% of the sample, which has roughly 1.9 million distinct CDR3 sequences, 39% seen once. The sample consisted of blood. These receptors all come from a human donor in good health.

The chain is built from TRBV28 and TRBJ2-3, with TRBD1 as a possible D gene (6 bases). The length of the CDR3 is 16 residues. Trimming removed 4 bases from V and 6 bases from J, with 20 bases in between. Germline V gives CDR1 MDHEN, CDR2 SYDVKM. DNA of the CDR3: TGTGCCAGCAGTTCTATAATTAACAGGGTTGGTGATACGCAGTATTTT. Its translation: CASSSIINRVGDTQYF.

The J gene is TRBJ1-1, the V gene TRBV28; D is possibly TRBD1 (5 bases). The CDR3 runs to 14 residues. The V and J ends lost 7 bases and 1 base respectively, with 13 bases between them. Germline CDR1 and CDR2: MDHEN and SYDVKM. CDR3 in amino acids: CASKTGISNTEAFF. CDR3 nucleotides: TGTGCCAGCAAAACAGGAATATCGAACACTGAAGCTTTCTTT.

The V call is TRBV20-1, the J call TRBJ1-1; D unclear. This CDR3 has 12 amino acids. The germline CDR1 and CDR2 sequences are DFQATT and SNEGSKA (reference sequence). The V end lost 6 bases, the J end lost 1 base, and 9 bases lay between the germline ends. The CDR3 is CSALRENTEAFF. DNA of the CDR3: TGCAGTGCCCTTCGGGAGAACACTGAAGCTTTCTTT.

The gene calls are TRBV20-1 and TRBJ2-7; D remains unclear. V was clipped by 3 bases and J by 0 bases, with 12 bases between them. Germline V gene data show CDR1 as DFQATT and CDR2 as SNEGSKA (reference sequence). The CDR3 sequence is 14 residues long. In DNA form, the CDR3 reads TGCAGTGCTAGGGACCCTTCGAGCTCCTACGAGCAGTACTTC. It codes for CSARDPSSSYEQYF.

Concerning this clonotype: An end of the junction does not agree with germline; a read error may underlie this. The chain links TRBV7-9 to TRBJ1-6; D uncertain. Germline values: CDR1 SEHNR, CDR2 FQNEAQ (reference sequence). The CDR3 has 14 amino acids. The CDR3 DNA follows: TGTGCCGGCAGCTTTTCCCAGTTTAATTCACCCCTCCACTTT. Encoded protein: CAGSFSQFNSPLHF.

This clonotype was observed a few times. The V gene is TRBV6-6, the J gene TRBJ2-7; 8 nucleotides match TRBD2. The germline gives CDR1 MNHNY, CDR2 SVGAGI (reference sequence). V lost 3 bases, J lost 7 bases, and 11 bases stayed unmatched. The length of the CDR3 is 15 residues. The CDR3 sequence is CASSYSREGRGEQYF. In DNA form, the CDR3 reads TGTGCCAGCAGTTATTCCCGGGAGGGCAGGGGAGAGCAGTACTTC.

The V call is TRBV11-2, the J call TRBJ2-3; the D is unclear. The CDR3 sequence is 18 residues long. CDR1 SGHAT and CDR2 FQNNGV come from the germline V gene. Between the trimmed V and J ends, which lost 1 base and 0 bases, there was a span of 17 bases. The CDR3 reads CASSLGYGGFASTDTQYF. CDR3 sequence (DNA): TGTGCCAGCAGCTTAGGGTATGGTGGGTTTGCTAGCACAGATACGCAGTATTTT.

This clonotype was seen only once. The DNA of the CDR3 is TGCAGTGCTAGAAAAGAGACTAGCGGCTACGAGCAGTACTTC. Translated, it gives CSARKETSGYEQYF. The V gene is TRBV20-1, the J gene TRBJ2-7, with 9 bases that match TRBD2. Germline CDR1 is DFQATT and CDR2 is SNEGSKA (reference sequence). Trimming at V came to 2 bases and at J to 3 bases, leaving 5 bases not matched to a gene. The CDR3 spans 14 residues.

This chain links TRBV21-1 with TRBJ1-2. TRBV21-1 represents a pseudogene. This CDR3 contains 15 residues. In DNA, the CDR3 is TGTGCCAGCAGCAAAGTAGGAGGGCCTTCCTATGGCTACACCTTC. Protein: CASSKVGGPSYGYTF.

This clonotype was observed a few times. This chain uses TRBV7-2 with TRBJ2-7, with 12 bases lining up with TRBD2. The junction had 12 bases not matched to a gene; V was cut back by 4 bases and J by 2 bases. This CDR3 is built from 18 residues. Germline CDR1 is SGHTA and CDR2 is FQGNSA. CDR3 sequence reads: CASSSLGGASGGAYEQYF. The CDR3 DNA reads TGTGCCAGCAGCTCCCTCGGTGGGGCTAGCGGGGGGGCCTACGAGCAGTACTTC.

For the CDR3, the DNA is TGTGCCAGCAGTCTATCCAGTAGTCTGGGCGGCTACACCTTC. Its protein product is CASSLSSSLGGYTF. V gene TRBV12-3 or TRBV12-4 combines with J gene TRBJ1-2; D uncertain. The germline V and J ends were trimmed by 5 bases and 8 bases, with 18 bases remaining between them. The CDR3 length is 14 residues.

The V and J genes are TRBV18 and TRBJ2-5; the D is unclear. This CDR3 has 12 amino acids. V shed 3 bases and J shed 3 bases, with 5 bases lying between them. Germline V gene sequence: CDR1 KGHSH, CDR2 LQKENI. The CDR3 sequence: CASSPLKETQYF. CDR3 coding DNA: TGTGCCAGCTCACCGCTTAAAGAGACCCAGTACTTC.

The J gene is TRBJ2-6, the V gene TRBV4-1; TRBD1 might be the D (5 bases). This CDR3 comprises 21 residues. Germline lookup yields CDR1 MGHRA and CDR2 YSYEKL. V dropped 1 base and J dropped 5 bases, with 27 bases sitting between them. The CDR3 DNA reads TGCGCCAGCAGCCAAGTAGGGGTGCGCCTCACTTTTTCCCCAAGGGCCAACGTCCTGACTTTC. Translated: CASSQVGVRLTFSPRANVLTF.

The rearrangement uses TRBV29-1 and TRBJ1-2; 7 bases match TRBD1. The CDR3 is 11 residues long. Germline V gene lookup returns CDR1 SQVTM and CDR2 ANQGSEA. Trimming at V came to 8 bases and at J to 11 bases, leaving 11 bases not matched to a gene. The CDR3 here is CSIPGTVGYTF. The CDR3 DNA sequence: TGCAGCATTCCCGGGACAGTAGGATACACCTTC.

The genes are TRBV6-2 or TRBV6-3 and TRBJ2-1, with D tentatively TRBD1 (5 bases). This CDR3 contains 14 residues. V lost 5 bases, J lost 8 bases, and 16 bases lay in between. CDR1 MNHEY and CDR2 SVGEGT come from the germline V gene. CDR3 DNA: TGTGCCAGCAGTGCCCGGACAAGCTCAGATGAGCAGTTCTTC. This gives the protein CASSARTSSDEQFF.

This clonotype was picked up a small number of times. The CDR3 region is CSGARGSSYNEQFF. The CDR3 DNA reads as TGCAGCGGTGCCCGGGGGAGCTCCTACAATGAGCAGTTCTTC. The chain couples TRBV29-1 to TRBJ2-1; the D gene is possibly TRBD2 (6 bases). Germline values: CDR1 SQVTM, CDR2 ANQGSEA. V lost 7 bases, J lost 0 bases, and 13 bases lay in between. The CDR3 sequence is 14 residues long.